A single sample is the source of the 18 T cell receptor beta chains below, sequenced in a study of blood T cell repertoires in COVID-19. Sequencing used immunoSEQ multiplex PCR; TCRdb keeps in-frame clones, though not all of them. The sample contains around 200,000 clones, approximately 86% of which appear only once. Sequences were obtained from peripheral blood. The source is a man aged 40-49 years with acute or convalescent COVID-19.

The chain employs TRBV27 and TRBJ1-1; D not certain. The CDR3 has 14 residues. The ends were cut back, 1 base at V and 4 bases at J, with 10 bases in the middle. Per the germline V gene, CDR1 is MNHEY and CDR2 is SMNVEV (reference sequence). The CDR3 region is CASSLYNEGTEAFF. CDR3 DNA sequence: TGTGCCAGCAGTTTATATAATGAGGGCACTGAAGCTTTCTTT.

This rearrangement joins TRBV28 to TRBJ1-1; tentative D call: TRBD1 (5 bases). Germline V gene data show CDR1 as MDHEN and CDR2 as SYDVKM. The CDR3 spans 13 residues. The germline V and J ends were trimmed by 2 bases and 6 bases, with 10 bases remaining between them. This CDR3 reads CASSLQGGAEAFF. CDR3 bases: TGTGCCAGCAGTTTACAGGGAGGGGCTGAAGCTTTCTTT.

The gene calls are TRBV7-9 and TRBJ2-3, with D perhaps TRBD2 (6 bases). The germline gives CDR1 SEHNR, CDR2 FQNEAQ (reference sequence). The CDR3 spans 14 residues. Deletions cut 0 bases from V and 5 bases from J, with 9 bases between. Here the CDR3 DNA reads TGTGCCAGCAGCTTAGCACAAGCGGGAGATACGCAGTATTTT. Its protein product is CASSLAQAGDTQYF.

The J gene is TRBJ1-5, the V gene TRBV24-1; D uncertain. Germline V gene sequence: CDR1 KGHDR, CDR2 SFDVKD. With 4 bases removed from V and 2 bases from J, the gap between germline ends came to 11 bases. The CDR3 is 15 residues long. The CDR3 protein is CATSDPLAGNQPQHF. In DNA, the CDR3 is TGTGCCACCAGTGACCCCCTGGCGGGCAATCAGCCCCAGCATTTT.

The chain links TRBV7-8 to TRBJ1-1, with D possibly being TRBD1 (6 bases). The CDR3 is 14 residues long. The germline gives CDR1 SGHVS, CDR2 FQNEAQ. V shed 2 bases and J shed 6 bases, with 13 bases lying between them. The CDR3, as DNA: TGTGCCAGCAGCTTAAGCGAAAGGGGGTCTGAAGCTTTCTTT. As protein: CASSLSERGSEAFF.

The rearrangement links TRBV27 to TRBJ1-6; possible D gene TRBD1, 6 bases. The germline CDR1 and CDR2 sequences are MNHEY and SMNVEV (reference sequence). The CDR3 runs 14 residues. The V gene lost 6 bases and the J gene lost 10 bases, with 16 bases spanning the gap. In nucleotides, the CDR3 is TGTGCCAGCAGACCAACAGGGATCGGATCACCCCTCCACTTT. This sequence encodes CASRPTGIGSPLHF.

The V and J genes are TRBV6-6 and TRBJ1-1; the match to TRBD1 covers 9 bases. This CDR3 contains 13 residues. V was pared by 2 bases and J by 9 bases, with 4 bases of the junction left unmatched. Germline V gene lookup returns CDR1 MNHNY and CDR2 SVGAGI (reference sequence). This CDR3 is CASSYPGQGKAFF. DNA for the CDR3: TGTGCCAGCAGTTACCCAGGACAGGGGAAAGCTTTCTTT.

The J gene is TRBJ2-7, the V gene TRBV5-1, with 14 bases identical to TRBD2. The CDR3 loop spans 16 amino acids. Germline CDR1 and CDR2: SGHRS and YFSETQ. Germline trimming cut 4 bases from V and 0 bases from J; bases unmatched to any gene: 3. Here the CDR3 reads CASSQGLAGASYEQYF. DNA of the CDR3: TGCGCCAGCAGCCAGGGACTAGCGGGGGCCTCCTACGAGCAGTACTTC.

The chain recombines TRBV2 with TRBJ2-1, with TRBD2 matching 11 bases. Losses at the gene ends were 1 base for V and 1 base for J; bases not matched to a gene: 0. Germline loops: CDR1 SNHLY, CDR2 FYNNEI. The CDR3 sequence is 16 residues long. The CDR3 reads CASSEGLAGSYNEQFF. CDR3 nucleotide sequence: TGTGCCAGCAGTGAAGGACTAGCGGGGTCCTACAATGAGCAGTTCTTC.

The J gene is TRBJ2-3, the V gene TRBV5-1; D is perhaps TRBD2 (5 bases). Trimming took 4 bases from V and 5 from J, leaving 11 bases between them. Germline V gene data show CDR1 as SGHRS and CDR2 as YFSETQ. CDR3 length: 13 residues. The CDR3 DNA is TGCGCCAGCAGCCCCGCAGGAGGAGATACGCAGTATTTT. Its translation is CASSPAGGDTQYF.

The chain recombines TRBV20-1 with TRBJ2-1; 10 bases line up with TRBD2. The CDR3 runs to 11 residues. Germline V gene sequence: CDR1 DFQATT, CDR2 SNEGSKA (reference sequence). Germline trimming cut 6 bases from V and 13 bases from J; bases unmatched to any gene: 6. CDR3 sequence reads: CSALERGGQFF. CDR3 bases: TGCAGTGCACTTGAGCGGGGGGGCCAGTTCTTC.

This chain joins TRBV7-6 and TRBJ1-2, with D possibly matching TRBD1 (6 bases). V lost 3 bases to trimming and J lost 6 bases, with 20 bases between them. The CDR3 length is 16 residues. In germline, CDR1 is SGHVS, CDR2 FNYEAQ. CDR3 region: CASSFGGPNSLNGYTF. The CDR3 nucleotides are TGTGCCAGCAGCTTCGGGGGGCCAAACAGTTTGAATGGCTACACCTTC.

This chain uses TRBV19 with TRBJ2-5; D perhaps matches TRBD2 (6 bases). V was cut by 7 bases and J by 2 bases, with 17 bases left in between. This CDR3 has 15 residues. The germline gives CDR1 LNHDA, CDR2 SQIVND (reference sequence). For the CDR3, the DNA is TGTGCCAGTATCTTATTACCGGGAGCGCAAGAGACCCAGTACTTC. This translates into CASILLPGAQETQYF.

The chain combines TRBV27 with TRBJ1-4; D perhaps matches TRBD1 (5 bases). Germline lookup yields CDR1 MNHEY and CDR2 SMNVEV (reference sequence). Trimming removed 8 bases from V and 3 bases from J, with 7 bases in between. The length of the CDR3 is 12 residues. CDR3 region: CASWGANEKLFF. CDR3 coding DNA: TGTGCCAGCTGGGGGGCTAATGAAAAACTGTTTTTT.

The chain combines TRBV11-2 with TRBJ2-1, with 9 positions matching TRBD2. V was clipped by 3 bases and J by 6 bases; unmatched bases: 18. Germline values: CDR1 SGHAT, CDR2 FQNNGV. CDR3 size: 19 residues. Here the CDR3 reads CASSFEAGGVIVGANEQFF. Here the CDR3 DNA reads TGTGCCAGCAGCTTTGAGGCGGGAGGGGTAATTGTGGGAGCCAATGAGCAGTTCTTC.

The rearrangement links TRBV6-2 or TRBV6-3 to TRBJ1-2; 9 bases map to TRBD1. Trimming at V came to 8 bases and at J to 6 bases, leaving 10 bases not matched to a gene. This CDR3 contains 14 residues. CDR1 is MNHEY, CDR2 SVGEGT, per germline. CDR3 DNA sequence: TGTGCCAGCGGCCGAGGGACAGGGCTGAATGGCTACACCTTC. Protein sequence: CASGRGTGLNGYTF.

The chain couples TRBV5-3 to TRBJ2-1, with TRBD2 matching 11 bases. TRBV5-3 belongs to the ORF category, with a function that is uncertain. The V segment lost 3 bases and the J segment 7 bases; nucleotides outside the gene matches: 15. The CDR3 covers 18 residues. CDR3: CARSSGTSGEGIFNEQFF. In nucleotides, the CDR3 is TGTGCCAGAAGCTCCGGGACTAGCGGAGAAGGGATATTTAATGAGCAGTTCTTC.

The chain has TRBV4-1 and TRBJ2-7; D may be TRBD2 (6 bases). The V end was cut by 1 base, the J end by 3 bases, with 13 bases between. Germline CDR1 MGHRA, CDR2 YSYEKL. CDR3 length equals 15 residues. The CDR3 loop reads CASSQVEEGGYEQYF. CDR3 sequence (DNA): TGCGCCAGCAGCCAAGTGGAGGAGGGAGGCTACGAGCAGTACTTC.